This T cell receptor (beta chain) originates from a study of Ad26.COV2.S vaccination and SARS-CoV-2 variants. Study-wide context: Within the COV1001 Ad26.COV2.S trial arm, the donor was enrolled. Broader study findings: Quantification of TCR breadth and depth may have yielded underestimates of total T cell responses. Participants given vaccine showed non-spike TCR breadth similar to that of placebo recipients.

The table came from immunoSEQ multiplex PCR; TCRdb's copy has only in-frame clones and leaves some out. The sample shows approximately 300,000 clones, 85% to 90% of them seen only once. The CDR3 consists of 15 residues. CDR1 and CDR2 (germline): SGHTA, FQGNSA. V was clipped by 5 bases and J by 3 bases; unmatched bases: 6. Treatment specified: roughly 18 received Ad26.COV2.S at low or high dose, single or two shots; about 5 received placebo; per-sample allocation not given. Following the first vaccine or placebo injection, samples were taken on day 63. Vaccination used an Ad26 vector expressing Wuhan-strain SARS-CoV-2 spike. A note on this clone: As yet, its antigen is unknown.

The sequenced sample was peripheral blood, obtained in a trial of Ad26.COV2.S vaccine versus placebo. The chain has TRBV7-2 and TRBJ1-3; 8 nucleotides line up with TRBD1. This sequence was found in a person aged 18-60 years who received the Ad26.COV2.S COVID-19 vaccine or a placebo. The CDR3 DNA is TGTGCCAGCAGCCCTCGGACAGGGCATGGAAACACCATATATTTT. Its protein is CASSPRTGHGNTIYF.